A selection of T cell receptor beta chains follows, all from one sample in a study of T-cell reconstitution after alpha-beta-depleted transplantation in children. TCRdb reanalysed the PCR reads using MiXCR and keeps one entry per CDR3 protein. The sample includes 90,000 to 95,000 distinct CDR3 sequences, 12% of them seen just once. The sequencing used PBMCs from the stem cell graft donor, collected from the stem cell graft. All receptors derive from a human donor who donated a stem cell graft to a child with inherited bone marrow failure. The CDR3 runs from the conserved cysteine through the conserved F or W. The order of the fields is J gene, V gene, clone size, D gene, CDR3 protein, CDR3 DNA. A D gene is named only where the DNA matches it firmly. Where a row states a size, it is once, few, many or the class of an expanded clone; other rows omit it.

TRBJ2-5,TRBV12-3/TRBV12-4,many,.,CASSLSGTQYF,TGTGCCAGCAGTTTATCAGGGACCCAGTACTTC
TRBJ1-2,TRBV3-1,.,.,CASSLGLNYGYTF,TGTGCCAGCAGCCTTGGACTCAACTATGGCTACACCTTC
TRBJ2-4,TRBV29-1,many,.,CSVEKLTGAKNIQYF,TGCAGCGTTGAGAAACTGACAGGAGCCAAAAACATTCAGTACTTC
TRBJ1-2,TRBV6-2/TRBV6-3,many,.,CASSYAGTRGNYGYTF,TGTGCCAGCAGTTACGCCGGGACAAGAGGAAACTATGGCTACACCTTC
TRBJ2-3,TRBV6-2/TRBV6-3,.,.,CASSYVLRDTQYF,TGTGCCAGCAGTTACGTTCTCAGGGATACGCAGTATTTT
TRBJ2-7,TRBV29-1,many,TRBD1,CSVSGDSRGEQYF,TGCAGCGTCTCCGGGGACAGCCGAGGCGAGCAGTACTTC
TRBJ2-5,TRBV7-3,few,.,CASSLTYRAVEGRGETQYF,TGTGCCAGCAGCTTAACGTACAGGGCCGTCGAGGGCCGGGGAGAGACCCAGTACTTC
TRBJ1-1,TRBV5-1,many,.,CASNTGQPAEAFF,TGCGCCAGCAACACGGGTCAACCCGCTGAAGCTTTCTTT
TRBJ2-7,TRBV20-1,many,TRBD1,CSARDSGQDYEQYF,TGCAGTGCTAGAGATTCTGGACAGGACTACGAGCAGTACTTC
TRBJ2-7,TRBV19,many,TRBD1,CASSIGTGNYEQYF,TGTGCCAGTAGTATCGGGACAGGTAACTACGAGCAGTACTTC
TRBJ2-7,TRBV7-2,many,.,CASSFGQSEQYF,TGTGCCAGCAGCTTTGGACAAAGCGAGCAGTACTTC
TRBJ1-6,TRBV5-1,.,TRBD1,CASSSGQAAYNSPLHF,TGCGCCAGCAGCTCGGGACAGGCCGCATATAATTCACCCCTCCACTTT
TRBJ2-7,TRBV10-3,many,.,CAISVDLTYEQYF,TGTGCCATCAGTGTGGACTTGACCTACGAGCAGTACTTC
TRBJ2-1,TRBV7-2,many,.,CASSTWVDNEQFF,TGTGCCAGCAGCACCTGGGTTGACAATGAGCAGTTCTTC
TRBJ2-7,TRBV29-1,.,TRBD1,CSVEGVRDRASYEQYF,TGCAGCGTTGAGGGGGTTCGGGACAGGGCTTCCTACGAGCAGTACTTC
TRBJ2-1,TRBV20-1,many,.,CSATQGNLNEQFF,TGCAGTGCTACCCAGGGGAACCTTAATGAGCAGTTCTTC
TRBJ2-3,TRBV5-1,many,.,CASSLDQSTDTQYF,TGCGCCAGCAGCTTGGATCAGAGCACAGATACGCAGTATTTT
TRBJ2-5,TRBV5-1,many,TRBD2,CASSWGTSGALGETQYF,TGCGCCAGCAGCTGGGGGACTAGCGGGGCCCTAGGAGAGACCCAGTACTTC
TRBJ1-2,TRBV9,few,TRBD1,CASSVVLTGTGANYGYTF,TGTGCCAGCAGCGTAGTTCTGACTGGGACAGGGGCTAACTATGGCTACACCTTC
TRBJ2-7,TRBV29-1,many,TRBD1,CSVETGGYEQYF,TGCAGCGTTGAAACAGGGGGCTACGAGCAGTACTTC
TRBJ2-3,TRBV5-1,many,.,CASSGSGAITDTQYF,TGCGCCAGCAGCGGATCAGGGGCGATCACAGATACGCAGTATTTT
TRBJ2-4,TRBV7-2,many,TRBD1,CASSPPVGQGNIQYF,TGTGCCAGCAGCCCCCCGGTGGGACAGGGAAACATTCAGTACTTC
TRBJ2-1,TRBV27,many,TRBD2,CASSWGGNYNEQFF,TGTGCCAGCAGTTGGGGAGGGAACTACAATGAGCAGTTCTTC
TRBJ2-1,TRBV7-9,many,.,CASSSPFLGGVNNEQFF,TGTGCCAGCAGCTCTCCTTTTTTGGGCGGGGTGAACAATGAGCAGTTCTTC
TRBJ2-6,TRBV29-1,.,.,CSVSTGYGANVLTF,TGCAGCGTTTCTACAGGGTACGGGGCCAACGTCCTGACTTTC
TRBJ1-1,TRBV5-1,many,.,CASSFTAVNTEAFF,TGCGCCAGCAGCTTCACAGCGGTGAACACTGAAGCTTTCTTT
TRBJ1-3,TRBV29-1,many,.,CSVEDLPGGDTIYF,TGCAGCGTTGAAGATCTGCCAGGTGGGGACACCATATATTTT
TRBJ2-1,TRBV11-3,.,.,CASSRDSAEQFF,TGTGCCAGCAGCAGGGATAGCGCTGAGCAGTTCTTC
TRBJ2-3,TRBV24-1,many,TRBD1,CATSDPRGSDTQYF,TGTGCCACCAGTGATCCCAGGGGGTCAGATACGCAGTATTTT
TRBJ1-4,TRBV11-2,few,.,CASSSQGRDEKLFF,TGTGCCAGCAGCTCTCAGGGGAGGGATGAAAAACTGTTTTTT
TRBJ2-1,TRBV24-1,many,.,CATSYGGRDEQFF,TGTGCCACCAGCTATGGAGGGCGGGATGAGCAGTTCTTC
TRBJ2-7,TRBV9,.,.,CASSPFGGANYEQYF,TGTGCCAGCAGCCCTTTCGGTGGGGCGAACTACGAGCAGTACTTC
TRBJ1-1,TRBV4-3,many,.,CASSQGTSGTEAFF,TGCGCCAGCAGCCAAGGCACCTCGGGGACTGAAGCTTTCTTT
TRBJ1-6,TRBV29-1,few,TRBD1,CSVGDRFGSPLHF,TGCAGCGTGGGGGACAGATTTGGCTCACCCCTCCACTTT
TRBJ2-2,TRBV6-2/TRBV6-3,.,.,CASSPGPAELFF,TGTGCCAGCAGCCCCGGGCCTGCGGAGCTGTTTTTT
TRBJ2-1,TRBV5-1,many,TRBD2,CASSLEASGDNEQFF,TGCGCCAGCAGCTTGGAGGCTAGCGGGGACAATGAGCAGTTCTTC
TRBJ2-1,TRBV11-3,few,TRBD2,CASSIAGGWDEQFF,TGTGCCAGCAGCATAGCGGGAGGGTGGGATGAGCAGTTCTTC
TRBJ2-1,TRBV7-2,many,TRBD1,CASSKGPGQGVPEQFF,TGTGCCAGCAGCAAGGGTCCGGGACAGGGGGTTCCTGAGCAGTTCTTC
TRBJ2-2,TRBV4-1,many,.,CASSPYTTGELFF,TGCGCCAGCAGCCCTTATACGACCGGGGAGCTGTTTTTT
TRBJ2-7,TRBV7-9,many,.,CASSVTGYEQYF,TGTGCCAGCAGTGTAACAGGGTACGAGCAGTACTTC
TRBJ2-1,TRBV6-5,many,TRBD2,CASSYSITSGFYNEQFF,TGTGCCAGCAGTTACTCGATTACTAGCGGGTTCTACAATGAGCAGTTCTTC
TRBJ1-2,TRBV19,many,TRBD1,CAGGFSDRPANYGYTF,TGTGCCGGGGGATTTTCGGACAGGCCTGCTAACTATGGCTACACCTTC
TRBJ2-5,TRBV7-2,.,.,CASSLGLDRSQQETQYF,TGTGCCAGCAGCTTGGGCCTAGACAGGTCCCAACAAGAGACCCAGTACTTC
TRBJ2-3,TRBV29-1,many,TRBD2,CSVKGLEGPTDTQYF,TGCAGCGTAAAGGGACTAGAGGGCCCCACAGATACGCAGTATTTT
TRBJ1-1,TRBV18,.,TRBD1,CASSPRNRGRETEAFF,TGTGCCAGCTCACCACGGAACAGGGGGCGCGAGACTGAAGCTTTCTTT
TRBJ2-4,TRBV10-2,many,.,CASSELAVQYF,TGCGCCAGCAGTGAGTTGGCGGTTCAGTACTTC
TRBJ2-3,TRBV4-3,many,TRBD2,CASSQIPISGGAGDTQYF,TGCGCCAGCAGCCAGATTCCCATTAGCGGGGGGGCGGGAGATACGCAGTATTTT
TRBJ2-2,TRBV6-2/TRBV6-3,many,.,CASSSRQAPNTGELFF,TGTGCCAGCAGTAGTAGACAGGCTCCGAACACCGGGGAGCTGTTTTTT
TRBJ2-5,TRBV9,many,TRBD1,CASSPGQGEETQYF,TGTGCCAGCAGCCCGGGACAGGGTGAAGAGACCCAGTACTTC
TRBJ2-3,TRBV5-1,few,TRBD1,CASSLSDREFPDTQYF,TGCGCCAGCAGTTTATCCGACAGGGAATTTCCAGATACGCAGTATTTT
TRBJ2-1,TRBV29-1,many,.,CSVNPEEHNEQFF,TGCAGCGTCAACCCTGAGGAGCACAATGAGCAGTTCTTC
TRBJ2-1,TRBV29-1,many,.,CSGLESYNEQFF,TGCAGCGGTCTAGAGTCCTACAATGAGCAGTTCTTC
TRBJ1-2,TRBV7-9,many,.,CASSHSAGLITF,TGTGCCAGCAGCCATTCGGCAGGGCTCATCACCTTC
TRBJ1-1,TRBV28,many,.,CASNIVMNTEAFF,TGTGCCAGCAACATTGTCATGAACACTGAAGCTTTCTTT